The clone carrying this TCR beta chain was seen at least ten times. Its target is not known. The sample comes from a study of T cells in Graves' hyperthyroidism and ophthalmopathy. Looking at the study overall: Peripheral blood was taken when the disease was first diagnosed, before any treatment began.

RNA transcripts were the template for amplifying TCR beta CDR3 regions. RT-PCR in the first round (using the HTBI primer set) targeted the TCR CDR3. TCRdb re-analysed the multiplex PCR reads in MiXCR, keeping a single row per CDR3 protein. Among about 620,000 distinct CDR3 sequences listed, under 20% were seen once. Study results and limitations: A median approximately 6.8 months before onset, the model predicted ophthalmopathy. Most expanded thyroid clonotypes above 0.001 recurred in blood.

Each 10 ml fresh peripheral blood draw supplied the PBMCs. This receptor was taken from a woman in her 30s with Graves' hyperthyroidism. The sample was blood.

CDR3 amino acids: CASSYSGTPGELFF. The CDR3 nucleotides are TGTGCCAGCAGTTACTCAGGGACCCCCGGGGAGCTGTTTTTT. This sequence joins TRBV6-2 or TRBV6-3 and TRBJ2-2; D may be TRBD1 or TRBD2 (5 bases each). V dropped 0 bases and J dropped 6 bases, with 8 bases sitting between them. This CDR3 contains 14 residues. Germline V lookup: CDR1 MNHEY, CDR2 SVGEGT.